The rows below give T cell receptor beta chains drawn from one sample of a study of T cell responses to AZD1222 COVID-19 vaccine. Some clones are missing from TCRdb's copy, which holds only in-frame ones; the method was immunoSEQ multiplex PCR. Among about 190,000 clones listed, just over 90% were seen once. This sample comprised peripheral blood, obtained on day 0 of AZD1222 vaccination. These TCRs come from an adult in good health. Each CDR3 is given with its conserved first and last residue. Each record gives: V gene, J gene, D gene, CDR3 length, CDR3 DNA, CDR3 protein. A D gene is named only where the DNA matches it firmly.

V: TRBV28; J: TRBJ2-1; D: NA; length: 12; DNA: TGTGCCAGCAGTACAGGGTACAATGAGCAGTTCTTC; CDR3: CASSTGYNEQFF
V: TRBV6-2/TRBV6-3; J: TRBJ2-7; D: TRBD1; length: 16; DNA: TGTGCCAGCAGTCGGACAGGGGGCGCTTTGAAAAACGAGCAGTACTTC; CDR3: CASSRTGGALKNEQYF
V: TRBV7-9; J: TRBJ1-3; D: NA; length: 14; DNA: TGTGCCAGCAGCTCGGCCTCGGCCTTGGACACCATATATTTT; CDR3: CASSSASALDTIYF
V: TRBV27; J: TRBJ2-5; D: TRBD2; length: 18; DNA: TGTGCCAGCACCCCCACCGGGACTAGCGGGAGGCCGGAAGAGACCCAGTACTTC; CDR3: CASTPTGTSGRPEETQYF
V: TRBV18; J: TRBJ1-1; D: TRBD1; length: 13; DNA: TGTGCCAGCTCTACAGGGGGGAGCACTGAAGCTTTCTTT; CDR3: CASSTGGSTEAFF
V: TRBV13; J: TRBJ2-1; D: NA; length: 14; DNA: TGTGCCAGCAGCTTACCAGCGGCCGGCAATGAGCAGTTCTTC; CDR3: CASSLPAAGNEQFF
V: TRBV18; J: TRBJ2-5; D: NA; length: 14; DNA: TGTGCCAGCTCCCCGGACATGGGCCAAGAGACCCAGTACTTC; CDR3: CASSPDMGQETQYF
V: TRBV7-3; J: TRBJ2-7; D: TRBD1; length: 16; DNA: TGTGCCAGCAGCTTATCAGGGGGCGCGAGGGCCTACGAGCAGTACTTC; CDR3: CASSLSGGARAYEQYF
V: TRBV18; J: TRBJ1-1; D: NA; length: 18; DNA: TGTGCCAGCTCGAACAAAAGCCGGAACCCCGCGTTGAACACTGAAGCTTTCTTT; CDR3: CASSNKSRNPALNTEAFF
V: TRBV7-2; J: TRBJ2-5; D: NA; length: 14; DNA: TGTGCCAGCACCCCAACGACTCTACAAGAGACCCAGTACTTC; CDR3: CASTPTTLQETQYF
V: TRBV18; J: TRBJ2-1; D: NA; length: 16; DNA: TGTGCCAGCTCAATCGGGACCCCGCAAACCCACAATGAGCAGTTCTTC; CDR3: CASSIGTPQTHNEQFF
V: TRBV10-1; J: TRBJ2-1; D: TRBD2; length: 14; DNA: TGCGCCAGCAGTGAGTTGACTAGCGAAGGTGAGCAGTTCTTC; CDR3: CASSELTSEGEQFF
V: TRBV27; J: TRBJ1-1; D: NA; length: 14; DNA: TGTGCCAGCAGGATGGAAGGGGGGCCCTTTGAAGCTTTCTTT; CDR3: CASRMEGGPFEAFF
V: TRBV5-1; J: TRBJ1-1; D: NA; length: 19; DNA: TGCGCCAGCAGCTTGTATTTTTTACCAGGGGCTCGGGGTCCCACTGAAGCTTTCTTT; CDR3: CASSLYFLPGARGPTEAFF
V: TRBV28; J: TRBJ1-2; D: NA; length: 12; DNA: TGTGCCAGCAGTCAAGACAGATATGGCTACACCTTC; CDR3: CASSQDRYGYTF